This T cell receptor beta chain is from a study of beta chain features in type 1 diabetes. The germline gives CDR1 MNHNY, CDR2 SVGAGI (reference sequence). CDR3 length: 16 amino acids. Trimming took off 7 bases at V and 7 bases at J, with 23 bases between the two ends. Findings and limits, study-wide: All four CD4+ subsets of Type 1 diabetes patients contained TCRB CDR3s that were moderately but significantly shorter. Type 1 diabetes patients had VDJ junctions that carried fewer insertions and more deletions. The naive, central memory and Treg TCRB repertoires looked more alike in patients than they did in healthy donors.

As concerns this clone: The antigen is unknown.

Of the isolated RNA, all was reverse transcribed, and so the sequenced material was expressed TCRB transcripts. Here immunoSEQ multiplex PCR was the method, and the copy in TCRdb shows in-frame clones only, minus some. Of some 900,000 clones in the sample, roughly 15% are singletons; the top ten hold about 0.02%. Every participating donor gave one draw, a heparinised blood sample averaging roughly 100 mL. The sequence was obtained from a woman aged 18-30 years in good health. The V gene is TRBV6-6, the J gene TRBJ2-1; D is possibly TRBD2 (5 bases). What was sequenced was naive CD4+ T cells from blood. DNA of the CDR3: TGTGCCAGCACCTATCGGGCTAGCCCCTCGGGGAATGAGCAGTTCTTC. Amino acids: CASTYRASPSGNEQFF.